This TCR beta chain stems from a study of cytotoxic CD8 clonotypes in ibrutinib-treated CLL. Looking at the study overall: Response specimens were obtained following a median treatment duration of approximately 12 months, with a range of 6 to 36. Mean values per sample were a few hundred thousand productive templates and 93,000 or so productive rearrangements.

The protocol was immunoSEQ multiplex PCR, while the TCRdb copy is restricted to in-frame clones and leaves out a portion. The sample lists tens of thousands of clones; about 50% were seen once. This clone was seen more than once but under ten times. The antigen is undetermined. The CDR3 sequence is 15 residues long. Germline CDR1 and CDR2: SNHLY and FYNNEI. The V end was cut by 6 bases, the J end by 6 bases, with 21 bases between. General observations from the study: Circulating CD8+ T-cell counts were tracked by baseline clonality, which exceeded that of age-matched healthy donors. Sampling times (in sustained-remission versus progressing patients) were not the same.

This clonotype originated in a human donor with chronic lymphocytic leukemia. Sequences were derived from PBMCs, sampled before ibrutinib treatment. The V call is TRBV2, the J call TRBJ2-7, with D possibly called TRBD1 or TRBD2 (5 bases each). Here the CDR3 reads CASRVPGRERGEQYF. The CDR3 bases are TGTGCCAGCAGGGTGCCGGGACGGGAACGGGGCGAGCAGTACTTC.